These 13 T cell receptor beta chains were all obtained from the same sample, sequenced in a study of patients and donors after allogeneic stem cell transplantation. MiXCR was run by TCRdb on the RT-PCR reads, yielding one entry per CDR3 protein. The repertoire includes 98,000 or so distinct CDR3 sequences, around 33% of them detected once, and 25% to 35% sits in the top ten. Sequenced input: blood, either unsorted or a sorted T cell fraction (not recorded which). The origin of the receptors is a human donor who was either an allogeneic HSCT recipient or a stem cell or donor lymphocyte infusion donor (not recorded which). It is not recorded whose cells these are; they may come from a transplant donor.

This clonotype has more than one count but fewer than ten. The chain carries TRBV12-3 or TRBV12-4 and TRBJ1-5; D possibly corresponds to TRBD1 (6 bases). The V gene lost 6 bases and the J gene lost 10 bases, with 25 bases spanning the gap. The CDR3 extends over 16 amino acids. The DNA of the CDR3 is TGTGCCAGCAGAAGAGGGGCCAGGGGCGGGTGGAATCCCCAGCATTTT. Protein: CASRRGARGGWNPQHF.

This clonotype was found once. The CDR3: CASKLTENTEAFF. CDR3 nucleotides: TGTGCCAGCAAACTGACGGAGAACACTGAAGCTTTCTTT. The V call is TRBV12-3 or TRBV12-4, the J call TRBJ1-1; D gene unclear. The ends were cut back, 7 bases at V and 1 base at J, with 10 bases in the middle. The CDR3 length is 13 residues.

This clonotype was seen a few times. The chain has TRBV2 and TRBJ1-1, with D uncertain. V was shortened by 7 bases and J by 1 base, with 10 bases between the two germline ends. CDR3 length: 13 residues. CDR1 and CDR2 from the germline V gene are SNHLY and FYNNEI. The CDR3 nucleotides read TGTGCCAGCAACGAGCGGGAGAACACTGAAGCTTTCTTT. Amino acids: CASNERENTEAFF.

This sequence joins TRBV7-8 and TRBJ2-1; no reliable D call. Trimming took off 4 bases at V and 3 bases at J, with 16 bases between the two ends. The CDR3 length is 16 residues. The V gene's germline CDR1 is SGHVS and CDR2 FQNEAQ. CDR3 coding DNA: TGTGCCAGCAGCTCGAATCCCGGAAGGTTCTACAATGAGCAGTTCTTC. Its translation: CASSSNPGRFYNEQFF.

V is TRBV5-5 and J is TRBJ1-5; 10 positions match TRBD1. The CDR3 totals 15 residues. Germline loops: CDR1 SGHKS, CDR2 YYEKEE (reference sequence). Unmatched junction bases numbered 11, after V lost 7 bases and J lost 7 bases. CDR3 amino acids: CASSTAGQGMQPQHF. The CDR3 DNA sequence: TGTGCCAGCTCCACGGCGGGACAGGGGATGCAGCCCCAGCATTTT.

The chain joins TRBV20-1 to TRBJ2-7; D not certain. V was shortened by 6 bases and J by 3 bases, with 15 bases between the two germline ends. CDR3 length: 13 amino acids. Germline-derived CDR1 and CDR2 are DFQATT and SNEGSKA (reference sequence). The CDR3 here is CSAPAALYYEQYF. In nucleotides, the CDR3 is TGCAGTGCGCCGGCGGCCCTCTACTACGAGCAGTACTTC.

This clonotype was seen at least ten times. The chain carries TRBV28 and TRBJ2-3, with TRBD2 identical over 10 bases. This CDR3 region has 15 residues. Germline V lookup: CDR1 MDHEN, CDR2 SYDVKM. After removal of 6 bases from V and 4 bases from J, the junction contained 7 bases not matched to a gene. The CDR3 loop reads CASSLAGGGADTQYF. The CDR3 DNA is TGTGCCAGCAGCTTAGCGGGAGGTGGCGCAGATACGCAGTATTTT.

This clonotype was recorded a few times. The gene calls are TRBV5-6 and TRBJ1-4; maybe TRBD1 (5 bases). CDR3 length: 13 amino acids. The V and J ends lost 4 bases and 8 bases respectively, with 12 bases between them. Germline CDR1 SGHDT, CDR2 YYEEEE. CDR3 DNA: TGTGCCAGCAGCGCAGCAGGGAACGAAAAACTGTTTTTT. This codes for CASSAAGNEKLFF.

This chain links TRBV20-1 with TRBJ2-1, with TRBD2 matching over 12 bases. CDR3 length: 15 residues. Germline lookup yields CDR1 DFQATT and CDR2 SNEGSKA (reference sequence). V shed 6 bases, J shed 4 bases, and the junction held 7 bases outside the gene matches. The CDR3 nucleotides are TGCAGTGCCCTAACTAGCGGGAGGCGATACAATGAGCAGTTCTTC. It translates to CSALTSGRRYNEQFF.

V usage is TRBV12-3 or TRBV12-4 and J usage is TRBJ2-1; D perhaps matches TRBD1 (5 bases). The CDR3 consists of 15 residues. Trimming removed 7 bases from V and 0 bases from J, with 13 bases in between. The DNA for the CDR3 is TGTGCCAGCAACCGACAGTGGAGCTCCTACAATGAGCAGTTCTTC. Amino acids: CASNRQWSSYNEQFF.

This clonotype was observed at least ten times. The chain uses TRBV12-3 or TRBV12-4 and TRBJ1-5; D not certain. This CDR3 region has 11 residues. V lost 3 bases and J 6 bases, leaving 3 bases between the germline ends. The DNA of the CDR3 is TGTGCCAGCAGTTTTGGTCAGCCCCAGCATTTT. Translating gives CASSFGQPQHF.

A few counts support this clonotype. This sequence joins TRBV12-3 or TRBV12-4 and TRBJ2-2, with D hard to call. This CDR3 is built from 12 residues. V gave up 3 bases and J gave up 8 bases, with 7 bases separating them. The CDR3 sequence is CASSFRWGELFF. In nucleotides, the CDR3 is TGTGCCAGCAGTTTTAGATGGGGGGAGCTGTTTTTT.

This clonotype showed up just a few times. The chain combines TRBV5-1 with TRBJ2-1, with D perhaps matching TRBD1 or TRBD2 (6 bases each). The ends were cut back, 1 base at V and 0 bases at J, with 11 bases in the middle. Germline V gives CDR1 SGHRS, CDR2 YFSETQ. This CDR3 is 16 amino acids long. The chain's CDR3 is CASSLRGQISYNEQFF. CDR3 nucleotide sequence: TGCGCCAGCAGCTTGCGGGGGCAGATCTCCTACAATGAGCAGTTCTTC.